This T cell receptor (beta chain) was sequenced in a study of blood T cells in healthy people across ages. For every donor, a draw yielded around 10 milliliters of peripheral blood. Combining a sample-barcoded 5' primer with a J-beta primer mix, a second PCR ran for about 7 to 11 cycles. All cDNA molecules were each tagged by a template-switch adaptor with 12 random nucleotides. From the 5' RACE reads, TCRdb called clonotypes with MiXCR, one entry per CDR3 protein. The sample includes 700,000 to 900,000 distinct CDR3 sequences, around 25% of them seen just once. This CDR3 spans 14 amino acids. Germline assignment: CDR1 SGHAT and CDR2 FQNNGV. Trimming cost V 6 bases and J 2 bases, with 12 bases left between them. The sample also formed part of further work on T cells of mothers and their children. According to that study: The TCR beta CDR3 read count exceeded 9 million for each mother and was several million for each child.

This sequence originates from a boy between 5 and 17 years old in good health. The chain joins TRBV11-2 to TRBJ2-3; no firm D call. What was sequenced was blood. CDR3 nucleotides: TGTGCCAGCAGTTCTTATGAGGACACAGATACGCAGTATTTT. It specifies CASSSYEDTDTQYF. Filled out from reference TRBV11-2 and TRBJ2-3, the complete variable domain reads EAGVAQSPRYKIIEKRQSVAFWCNPISGHATLYWYQQILGQGPKLLIQFQNNGVVDDSQLPKDRFSAERLKGVDSTLKIQPAKLEDSAVYLCASSSYEDTDTQYFGPGTRLTVL.